These T cell receptor beta chains were read from a single sample in a study of OX40 agonist ivuxolimab in advanced cancers. Here immunoSEQ multiplex PCR was the method, and the copy in TCRdb shows in-frame clones only, minus some. The sample has about 58,000 clones, over 65% seen once; the top ten hold about 3.1%. Here the sequenced sample was CD4+ or CD8+ T cells sorted from blood, taken in a trial of the OX40 agonist ivuxolimab. Source of these receptors: an adult with an advanced solid tumor such as melanoma, head and neck, liver or kidney cancer. The CDR3 runs from the conserved cysteine through the conserved F or W. Each record gives: J gene, clone size, V gene, D gene, CDR3 DNA, CDR3 protein. D genes are given only for firm matches. Not all rows give a size; the values are once, few, many and, for expanded clones, a class.

>TRBJ2-7|NA|TRBV7-3|NA
TGTGCCAGCAGAGGACGAGGCTACGAGCAGTACTTC
CASRGRGYEQYF
>TRBJ1-1|NA|TRBV18|NA
TGTGCCAGCTCACCGGTGCAGGTAGGGCGCACTGAAGCTTTCTTT
CASSPVQVGRTEAFF
>TRBJ1-5|NA|TRBV28|NA
TGTGCCAGCAGTTCGGGGACATGGCAGCCCCAGCATTTT
CASSSGTWQPQHF
>TRBJ2-7|NA|TRBV7-9|NA
TGTGCCAGCAGCGCCTGGCAGGTGGGGTCCTACGAGCAGTACTTC
CASSAWQVGSYEQYF
>TRBJ2-3|NA|TRBV30|NA
TGTGCCTGGAGTGTATGGCAGGACCGGGATACGCAGTATTTT
CAWSVWQDRDTQYF
>TRBJ1-6|NA|TRBV2|NA
TGTGCCAGCCGACAGGAAAATAATTCACCCCTCCACTTT
CASRQENNSPLHF
>TRBJ1-4|NA|TRBV19|NA
TGTGCCAGTAGTTTGATGAGAGCAACTAATGAAAAACTGTTTTTT
CASSLMRATNEKLFF
>TRBJ2-5|NA|TRBV6-7|TRBD1
TGTGCTAGGACAGGGGGCGGGGAGACCCAGTACTTC
CARTGGGETQYF
>TRBJ2-7|NA|TRBV7-9|TRBD1
TGTGCCAGCAGCCCACCCGGGACAGGGGTCGACGAGCAGTACTTC
CASSPPGTGVDEQYF
>TRBJ2-1|NA|TRBV18|NA
TGTGCCAGCTCACTTACCGGGACTCACAATGAGCAGTTCTTC
CASSLTGTHNEQFF
>TRBJ2-1|NA|TRBV9|NA
TGTGCCAGCAGCGAAACAGGGACACAGCAGTTCTTC
CASSETGTQQFF
>TRBJ2-7|NA|TRBV6-6|TRBD1
TGTGCCAGCAGTACGCCGGGACAGGGGTTGTACGAGCAGTACTTC
CASSTPGQGLYEQYF
>TRBJ1-6|NA|TRBV19|NA
TGTGCCAGTAGTATTAATCACCCTCGGACGCCGAATTCACCCCTCCACTTT
CASSINHPRTPNSPLHF
>TRBJ1-1|NA|TRBV13|TRBD1
TGTGCCAGCAGCTTAAGACAGGGTGAGACTGAAGCTTTCTTT
CASSLRQGETEAFF
>TRBJ2-1|NA|TRBV6-1|NA
TGTGCCAGCAGTACGCCGGGACGGCAAAACAATGAGCAGTTCTTC
CASSTPGRQNNEQFF
>TRBJ1-6|NA|TRBV19|TRBD1
TGTGCCAGTAGTATCGGGACAGGGGTGTCCTATAATTCACCCCTCCACTTT
CASSIGTGVSYNSPLHF
>TRBJ2-7|NA|TRBV7-2|TRBD2
TGTGCCAGCAGCTGGAGTAGCGGGGGCCAAGTCTCCTACGAGCAGTACTTC
CASSWSSGGQVSYEQYF
>TRBJ2-1|NA|TRBV7-2|TRBD2
TGTGCCAGCAGACCAAGAGCGGGGGGGATAAACAATGAGCAGTTCTTC
CASRPRAGGINNEQFF
>TRBJ2-1|NA|TRBV11-2|NA
TGTGCCAGCAGCTTTGACGCCAGAGGGGAGCAGTTCTTC
CASSFDARGEQFF
>TRBJ2-3|NA|TRBV12-5|TRBD1
TGTGCTAGTGGCCAGGGACAGAACACAGATACGCAGTATTTT
CASGQGQNTDTQYF
>TRBJ1-3|NA|TRBV7-9|NA
TGTGCCAGCAGCCCCCCCGGGTCCTCTGGAAACACCATATATTTT
CASSPPGSSGNTIYF
>TRBJ2-7|few|TRBV9|TRBD2
TGTGCCAGCAGCTTTAGCGGGGGGGGCCTCGAGCAGTACTTC
CASSFSGGGLEQYF
>TRBJ2-5|NA|TRBV11-2|TRBD2
TGTGCCAGCAGCTTGCCTAGCGGGGGGCAAGAGACCCAGTACTTC
CASSLPSGGQETQYF
>TRBJ1-2|NA|TRBV19|NA
TGTGCCAGTAGTATAAACAGGGAGATCTATGGCTACACCTTC
CASSINREIYGYTF
>TRBJ2-3|once|TRBV28|TRBD1
TGTGCCAGCAGTTTAAGGACAGGGTCCCAGGATACGCAGTATTTT
CASSLRTGSQDTQYF
>TRBJ1-1|NA|TRBV6-1|NA
TGTGCCAGCAGTGAAGCTGGCGGTTACACTGAAGCTTTCTTT
CASSEAGGYTEAFF
>TRBJ1-6|few|TRBV30|NA
TGTGCCTGGAGTGGGGACAAACCCCTCCACTTT
CAWSGDKPLHF
>TRBJ2-7|once|TRBV5-5|NA
TGTGCCAGCAGCTTGGGAGCGGGCGCTCATCTCTACGAGCAGTACTTC
CASSLGAGAHLYEQYF
>TRBJ2-3|NA|TRBV5-8|NA
TGTGCCAGCAGCCCCTTGGGGGGGCGACCAGATACGCAGTATTTT
CASSPLGGRPDTQYF
>TRBJ2-5|NA|TRBV11-1|NA
TGTGCCAGCAGCTTAGCGGGGGCTTCCGCAGCGCCAGACCAAGAGACCCAGTACTTC
CASSLAGASAAPDQETQYF
>TRBJ1-4|NA|TRBV4-2|NA
TGTGCCAGCAGCCAAGCTCCAGTCGGGGGTAATGAAAAACTGTTTTTT
CASSQAPVGGNEKLFF
>TRBJ1-6|NA|TRBV5-4|NA
TGTGCCAGCAGCAGTGGGAAGCTGAGCACAGTTTATTCACCCCTCCACTTT
CASSSGKLSTVYSPLHF
>TRBJ2-5|NA|TRBV6-1|TRBD1
TGTGCCAGCAGTTTGGACAGGACACAAGAGACCCAGTACTTC
CASSLDRTQETQYF
>TRBJ1-2|once|TRBV19|NA
TGTGCCAGTAGTATGAGACGCGGGGTAGGAGGCTACACCTTC
CASSMRRGVGGYTF
>TRBJ2-7|NA|TRBV28|TRBD1
TGTGCCAGCAGTTCAATAGTCGGGACAGGATCTTACGAGCAGTACTTC
CASSSIVGTGSYEQYF
>TRBJ1-2|once|TRBV6-1|NA
TGTGCCAGCTTAGCGGCTGACAACTATGGCTACACCTTC
CASLAADNYGYTF
>TRBJ2-5|once|TRBV11-3|NA
TGTGCCAGCGGCTTCGGGGTAAGAGAGACCCAGTACTTC
CASGFGVRETQYF
>TRBJ1-4|NA|TRBV12-2|NA
TGTGCAAGTCGCTTAGCGTTCAGGGTTTATAGGGAAAAACTGTTTTTT
CASRLAFRVYREKLFF
>TRBJ2-1|NA|TRBV6-5|NA
TGTGCCAGCAGTTACTCGGCCGGGGCCGGAAATGAGCAGTTCTTC
CASSYSAGAGNEQFF
>TRBJ2-7|NA|TRBV6-5|TRBD2
TGTGCCAGCAGCACTACTAGCGGGGGTAGCTACGAGCAGTACTTC
CASSTTSGGSYEQYF
>TRBJ2-5|NA|TRBV7-2|NA
TGTGCCAGCAGCCCCCCAGGCGGGGCGGAAGAGACCCAGTACTTC
CASSPPGGAEETQYF
>TRBJ1-1|NA|TRBV28|NA
TGTGCCAGCAGTCTCCCCGGGACTCGAAAAGCTTTCTTT
CASSLPGTRKAFF
>TRBJ1-1|NA|TRBV2|NA
TGTGCCAGCAGCCCGACGACAGAGGGGTACACTGAAGCTTTCTTT
CASSPTTEGYTEAFF
>TRBJ1-1|NA|TRBV7-9|NA
TGTGCCAGCAGCCTGGGTGGGGGCGTAGGGTCGTCGGCTTTCTTT
CASSLGGGVGSSAFF
>TRBJ2-3|NA|TRBV19|NA
TGTGCCAGTAGTATAGGTTTTAAAGATACGCAGTATTTT
CASSIGFKDTQYF
>TRBJ2-5|NA|TRBV27|NA
TGTGCCAGCAGTTTAGGCACTAGCATAGAGACCCAGTACTTC
CASSLGTSIETQYF